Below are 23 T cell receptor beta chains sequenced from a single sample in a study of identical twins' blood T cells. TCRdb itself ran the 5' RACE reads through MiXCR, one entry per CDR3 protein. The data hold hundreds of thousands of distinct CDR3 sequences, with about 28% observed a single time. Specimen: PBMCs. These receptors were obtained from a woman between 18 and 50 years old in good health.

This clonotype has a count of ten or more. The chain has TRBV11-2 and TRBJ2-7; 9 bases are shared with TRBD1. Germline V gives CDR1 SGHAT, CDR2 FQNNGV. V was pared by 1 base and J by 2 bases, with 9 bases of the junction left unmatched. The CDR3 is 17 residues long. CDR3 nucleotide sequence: TGTGCCAGCAGCTTAGTCCCTCCGGGACAGGGACCCTACGAGCAGTACTTC. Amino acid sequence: CASSLVPPGQGPYEQYF.

The DNA of the CDR3 is TGCAGTGGAAGCGGTCACAATGAGCAGTTCTTC. This gives the protein CSGSGHNEQFF. This chain uses TRBV20-1 with TRBJ2-1, with D perhaps TRBD2 (5 bases). Trimming took 7 bases from V and 5 from J, leaving 9 bases between them. CDR3 length: 11 amino acids. Germline CDR1 and CDR2: DFQATT and SNEGSKA (reference sequence).

The chain's CDR3 is CASSLNTGTRGYTF. The CDR3 DNA is TGTGCCAGCAGCTTGAATACAGGGACACGGGGCTACACCTTC. The chain recombines TRBV11-2 with TRBJ1-2; possibly TRBD1 for D (6 bases). The V and J ends lost 3 bases and 8 bases respectively, with 16 bases between them. There are 14 residues in the CDR3. Germline V gene lookup returns CDR1 SGHAT and CDR2 FQNNGV.

The CDR3: CASTSTGSYVKEFF. CDR3 sequence (DNA): TGTGCCAGCACCTCGACGGGATCCTATGTTAAAGAGTTTTTT. This chain links TRBV12-3 or TRBV12-4 with TRBJ2-2; D possibly corresponds to TRBD2 (5 bases). CDR3 length equals 14 residues. Trimming removed 7 bases at V and 16 bases at J, with 25 bases between.

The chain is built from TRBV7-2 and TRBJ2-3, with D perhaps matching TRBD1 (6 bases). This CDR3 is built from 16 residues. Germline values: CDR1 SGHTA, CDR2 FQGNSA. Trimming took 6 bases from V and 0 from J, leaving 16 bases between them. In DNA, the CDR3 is TGTGCCAGCAGTTTCACAGGGTCCTCTAGCACAGATACGCAGTATTTT. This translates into CASSFTGSSSTDTQYF.

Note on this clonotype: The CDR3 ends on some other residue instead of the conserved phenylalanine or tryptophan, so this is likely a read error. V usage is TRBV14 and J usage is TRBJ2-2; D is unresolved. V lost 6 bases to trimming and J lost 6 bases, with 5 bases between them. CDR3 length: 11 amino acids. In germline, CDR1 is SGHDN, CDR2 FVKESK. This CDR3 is CASSWAGELFV. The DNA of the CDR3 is TGTGCCAGCAGTTGGGCCGGGGAGCTGTTTGTT.

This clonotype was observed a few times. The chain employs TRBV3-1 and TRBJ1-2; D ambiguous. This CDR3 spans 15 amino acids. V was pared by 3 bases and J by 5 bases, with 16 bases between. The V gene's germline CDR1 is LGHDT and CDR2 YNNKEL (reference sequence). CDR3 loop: CASSQAKGGRYGYTF. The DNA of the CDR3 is TGTGCCAGCAGCCAGGCAAAGGGCGGGAGGTATGGCTACACCTTC.

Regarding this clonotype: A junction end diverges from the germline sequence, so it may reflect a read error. Written as DNA, the CDR3 is TGCGCCAGCAGTGAGAGACTGAACACCGGGGAGCTGCTTTTT. Amino acid sequence: CASSERLNTGELLF. The chain carries TRBV10-1 and TRBJ2-2, with D possibly being TRBD2 (5 bases). The CDR3 is made up of 14 amino acids. Germline CDR1 is WNHNN and CDR2 is SYGVQD (reference sequence).

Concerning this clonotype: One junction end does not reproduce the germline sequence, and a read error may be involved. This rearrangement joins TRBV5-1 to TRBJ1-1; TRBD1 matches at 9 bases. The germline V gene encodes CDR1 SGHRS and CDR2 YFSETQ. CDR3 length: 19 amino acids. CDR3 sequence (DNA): TGCACCAGCAGCCGGGGACAGATGTATCCGGGACAGGGGAACACTGAAGCTTTCTTT. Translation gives CTSSRGQMYPGQGNTEAFF.

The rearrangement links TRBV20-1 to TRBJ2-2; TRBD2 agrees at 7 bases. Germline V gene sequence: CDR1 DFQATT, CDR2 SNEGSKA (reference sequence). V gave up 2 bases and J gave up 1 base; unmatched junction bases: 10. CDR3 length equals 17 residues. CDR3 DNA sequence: TGCAGTGCTAGACCTACCGGGACTATCGTGAACACCGGGGAGCTGTTTTTT. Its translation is CSARPTGTIVNTGELFF.

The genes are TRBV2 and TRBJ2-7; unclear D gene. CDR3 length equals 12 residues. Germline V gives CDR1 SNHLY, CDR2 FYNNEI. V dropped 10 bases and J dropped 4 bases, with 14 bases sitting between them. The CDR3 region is CAKTRKLYEQYF. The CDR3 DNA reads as TGTGCCAAGACAAGAAAATTGTACGAGCAGTACTTC.

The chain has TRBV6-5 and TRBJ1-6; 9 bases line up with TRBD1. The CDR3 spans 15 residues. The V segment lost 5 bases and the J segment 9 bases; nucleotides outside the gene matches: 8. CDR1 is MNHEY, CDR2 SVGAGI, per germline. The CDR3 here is CASSPSTGGSSPLHF. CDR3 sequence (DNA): TGTGCCAGCAGTCCGTCGACAGGGGGAAGTTCACCCCTCCACTTT.

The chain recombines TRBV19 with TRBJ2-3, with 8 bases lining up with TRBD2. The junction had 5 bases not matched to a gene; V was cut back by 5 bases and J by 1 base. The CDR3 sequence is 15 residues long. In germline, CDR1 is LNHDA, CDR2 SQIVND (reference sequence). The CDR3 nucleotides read TGTGCCAGTAGTGACAGAGCGGGGGGCACAGATACGCAGTATTTT. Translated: CASSDRAGGTDTQYF.

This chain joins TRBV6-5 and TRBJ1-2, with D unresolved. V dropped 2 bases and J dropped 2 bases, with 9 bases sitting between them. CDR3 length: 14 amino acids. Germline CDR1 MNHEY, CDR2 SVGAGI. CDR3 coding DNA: TGTGCCAGCAGTTACGGTCCGAGAAACTATGGCTACACCTTC. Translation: CASSYGPRNYGYTF.

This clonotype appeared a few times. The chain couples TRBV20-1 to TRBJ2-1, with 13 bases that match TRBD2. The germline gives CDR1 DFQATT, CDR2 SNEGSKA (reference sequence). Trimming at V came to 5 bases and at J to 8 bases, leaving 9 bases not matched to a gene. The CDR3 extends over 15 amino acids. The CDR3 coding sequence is TGCAGTGCTCCTAGGACTAGCGGGAGTCCAGATGAGCAGTTCTTC. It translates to CSAPRTSGSPDEQFF.

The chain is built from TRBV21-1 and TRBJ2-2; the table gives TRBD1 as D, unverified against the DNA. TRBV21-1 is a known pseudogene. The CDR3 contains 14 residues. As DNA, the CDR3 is TGTGCCAGCAGCAAAGGGACAGGTCCCGGGGAGCTGTTTTTT. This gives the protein CASSKGTGPGELFF.

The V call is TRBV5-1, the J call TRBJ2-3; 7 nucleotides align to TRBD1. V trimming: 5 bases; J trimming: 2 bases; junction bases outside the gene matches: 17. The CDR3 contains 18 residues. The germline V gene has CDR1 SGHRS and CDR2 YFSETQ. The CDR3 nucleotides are TGCGCCAGCAGTCTAGGATCGACAGGGAAAAGTTTCACAGATACGCAGTATTTT. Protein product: CASSLGSTGKSFTDTQYF.

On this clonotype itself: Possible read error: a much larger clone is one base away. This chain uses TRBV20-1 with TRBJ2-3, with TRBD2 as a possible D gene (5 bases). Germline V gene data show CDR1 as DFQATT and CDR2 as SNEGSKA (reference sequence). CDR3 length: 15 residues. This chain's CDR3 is CSTRERALVPDTQYF. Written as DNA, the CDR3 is TGCAGTACTAGAGAGAGGGCGCTGGTTCCAGATACGCAGTATTTT.

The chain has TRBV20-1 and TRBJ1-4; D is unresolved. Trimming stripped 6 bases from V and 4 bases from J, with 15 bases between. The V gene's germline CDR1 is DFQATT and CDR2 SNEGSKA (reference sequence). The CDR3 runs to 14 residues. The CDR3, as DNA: TGCAGTGCCGTACGACACCCGGATAATGAAAAACTGTTTTTT. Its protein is CSAVRHPDNEKLFF.

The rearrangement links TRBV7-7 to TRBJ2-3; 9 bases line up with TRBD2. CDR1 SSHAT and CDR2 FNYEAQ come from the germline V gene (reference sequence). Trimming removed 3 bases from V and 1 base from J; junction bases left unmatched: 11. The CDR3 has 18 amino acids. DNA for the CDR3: TGTGCCAGCAGCTTGTGGCTAGCGGGACCAACAGGCACAGATACGCAGTATTTT. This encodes CASSLWLAGPTGTDTQYF.

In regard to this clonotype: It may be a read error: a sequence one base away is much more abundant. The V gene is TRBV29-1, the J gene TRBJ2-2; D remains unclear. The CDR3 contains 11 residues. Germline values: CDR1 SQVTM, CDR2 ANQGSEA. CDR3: CNVRSDGELFF. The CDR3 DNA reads TGCAACGTTAGGTCGGACGGGGAGCTGTTTTTT.

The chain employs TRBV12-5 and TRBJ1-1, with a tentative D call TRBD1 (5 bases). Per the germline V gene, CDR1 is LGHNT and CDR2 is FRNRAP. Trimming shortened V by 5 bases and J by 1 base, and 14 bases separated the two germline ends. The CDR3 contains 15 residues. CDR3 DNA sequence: TGTGCTAGTGGTGGACCGTGGGGGGGGAACACTGAAGCTTTCTTT. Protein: CASGGPWGGNTEAFF.

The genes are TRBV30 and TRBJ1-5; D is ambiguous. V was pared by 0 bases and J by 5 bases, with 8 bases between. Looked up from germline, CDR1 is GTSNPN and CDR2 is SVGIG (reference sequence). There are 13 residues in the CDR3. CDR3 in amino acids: CAWSVQPDQPQHF. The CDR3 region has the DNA TGTGCCTGGAGTGTACAGCCAGATCAGCCCCAGCATTTT.